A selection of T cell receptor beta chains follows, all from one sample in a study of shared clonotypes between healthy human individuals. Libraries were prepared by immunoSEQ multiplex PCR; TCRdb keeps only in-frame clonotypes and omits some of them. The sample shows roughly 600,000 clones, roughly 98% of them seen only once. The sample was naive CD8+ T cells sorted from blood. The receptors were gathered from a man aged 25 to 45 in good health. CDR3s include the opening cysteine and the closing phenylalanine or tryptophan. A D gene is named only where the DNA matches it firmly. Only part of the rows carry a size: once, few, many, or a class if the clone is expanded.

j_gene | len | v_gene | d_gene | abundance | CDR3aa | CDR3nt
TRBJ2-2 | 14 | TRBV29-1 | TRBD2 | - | CSVEPGTSSGELFF | TGCAGCGTTGAACCCGGGACTAGCTCCGGGGAGCTGTTTTTT
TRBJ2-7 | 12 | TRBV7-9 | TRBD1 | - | CASSAGGFEQYF | TGTGCCAGCAGCGCAGGGGGCTTCGAGCAGTACTTC
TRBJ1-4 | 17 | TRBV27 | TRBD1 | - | CASSSLNLGQGHEKLFF | TGTGCCAGCAGTTCCCTAAACCTAGGACAGGGGCACGAAAAACTGTTTTTT
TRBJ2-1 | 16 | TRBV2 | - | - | CASSEYGGSSYNEQFF | TGTGCCAGCAGTGAATACGGGGGAAGCTCCTACAATGAGCAGTTCTTC
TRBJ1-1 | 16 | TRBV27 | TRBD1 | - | CASSPGQGILNTEAFF | TGTGCCAGCAGCCCCGGACAGGGGATTCTGAACACTGAAGCTTTCTTT
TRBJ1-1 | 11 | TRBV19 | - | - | CASSRYTEAFF | TGTGCCAGTAGTCGATATACTGAAGCTTTCTTT
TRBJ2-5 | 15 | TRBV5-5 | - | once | CASSSRDNAEETQYF | TGTGCCAGCAGCTCCAGGGATAATGCGGAAGAGACCCAGTACTTC
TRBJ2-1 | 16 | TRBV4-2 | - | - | CASSQSLGSSYNEQFF | TGTGCCAGCAGCCAGTCCCTGGGCAGCTCCTACAATGAGCAGTTCTTC
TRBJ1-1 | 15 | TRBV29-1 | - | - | CSVEDLEGPNTEAFF | TGCAGCGTTGAAGATCTAGAGGGACCGAACACTGAAGCTTTCTTT
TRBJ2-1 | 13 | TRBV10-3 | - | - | CAISEKGSNEQFF | TGTGCCATCAGTGAGAAAGGGAGCAATGAGCAGTTCTTC
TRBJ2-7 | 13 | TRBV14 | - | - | CASSAGQTYEQYF | TGTGCCAGCAGCGCTGGCCAGACCTACGAGCAGTACTTC
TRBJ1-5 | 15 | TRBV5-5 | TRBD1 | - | CASSNWQGASQPQHF | TGTGCCAGCAGCAATTGGCAGGGGGCTAGTCAGCCCCAGCATTTT
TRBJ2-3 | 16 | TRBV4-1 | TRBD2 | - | CASSQAPSGRADTQYF | TGCGCCAGCAGCCAAGCGCCTAGCGGGAGGGCAGATACGCAGTATTTT
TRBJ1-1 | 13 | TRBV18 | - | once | CASSPPSETEAFF | TGTGCCAGCTCACCTCCCTCGGAGACTGAAGCTTTCTTT
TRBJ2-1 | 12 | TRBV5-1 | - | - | CASSYGPNEQFF | TGCGCCAGCAGCTACGGCCCCAATGAGCAGTTCTTC
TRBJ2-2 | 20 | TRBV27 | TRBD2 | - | CASSRAAGTSGNANTGELFF | TGTGCCAGCAGCCGAGCCGCCGGGACTAGCGGGAACGCGAACACCGGGGAGCTGTTTTTT
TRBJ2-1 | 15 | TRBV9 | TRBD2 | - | CASSVGGISYNEQFF | TGTGCCAGCAGCGTGGGGGGGATCTCCTACAATGAGCAGTTCTTC
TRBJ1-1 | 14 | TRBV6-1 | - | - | CAHRGPGVGTEAFF | TGTGCCCACAGAGGCCCGGGAGTAGGCACTGAAGCTTTCTTT
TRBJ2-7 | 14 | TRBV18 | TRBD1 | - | CASSPGTGLTEQYF | TGTGCCAGCTCACCCGGGACAGGGTTGACCGAGCAGTACTTC
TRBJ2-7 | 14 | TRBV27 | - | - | CASSLTDSFYEQYF | TGTGCCAGCAGTTTAACTGACAGCTTCTACGAGCAGTACTTC
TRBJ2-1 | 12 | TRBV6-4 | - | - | CASSDSGFEQFF | TGTGCCAGCAGTGACTCAGGGTTTGAGCAGTTCTTC
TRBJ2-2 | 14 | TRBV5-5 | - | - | CASIWGTNTGELFF | TGTGCCAGCATCTGGGGCACAAACACCGGGGAGCTGTTTTTT
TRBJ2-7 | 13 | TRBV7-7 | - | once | CASSLNENGEQYF | TGTGCTAGCAGCCTAAACGAAAACGGCGAGCAGTACTTC
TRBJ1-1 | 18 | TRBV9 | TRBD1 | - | CASSLYSGQGLIGTEAFF | TGTGCCAGCAGCCTATACTCGGGACAGGGTCTAATTGGGACTGAAGCTTTCTTT
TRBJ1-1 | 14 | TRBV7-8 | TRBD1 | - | CASSTGTAYTEAFF | TGTGCCAGCAGCACCGGGACAGCTTACACTGAAGCTTTCTTT
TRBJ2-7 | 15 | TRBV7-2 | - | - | CASSSQLAGAYEQYF | TGTGCCAGCAGCTCCCAGCTAGCAGGGGCCTACGAGCAGTACTTC
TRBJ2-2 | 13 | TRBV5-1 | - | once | CASSSGPAGELFF | TGCGCCAGCAGCTCGGGTCCGGCCGGGGAGCTGTTTTTT
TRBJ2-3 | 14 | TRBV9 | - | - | CASSGRTSTDTQYF | TGTGCCAGCAGCGGTAGAACGAGCACAGATACGCAGTATTTT
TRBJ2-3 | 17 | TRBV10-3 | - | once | CAISYSPTETSTDTQYF | TGTGCCATCAGTTACTCCCCGACGGAGACTAGCACAGATACGCAGTATTTT
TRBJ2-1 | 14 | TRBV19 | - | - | CASSSRERPNEQFF | TGTGCCAGTAGTTCCCGGGAACGCCCCAATGAGCAGTTCTTC
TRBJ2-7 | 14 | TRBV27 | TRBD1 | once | CASRDGTGGAEQYF | TGTGCCAGCAGGGACGGGACAGGGGGCGCCGAGCAGTACTTC
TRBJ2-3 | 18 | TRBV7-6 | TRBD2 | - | CASSVGIAGVAPTDTQYF | TGTGCCAGCAGCGTAGGGATAGCGGGAGTAGCGCCCACAGATACGCAGTATTTT
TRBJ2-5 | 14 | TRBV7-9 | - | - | CASSEYRGGETQYF | TGTGCCAGCAGCGAATACAGGGGGGGAGAGACCCAGTACTTC
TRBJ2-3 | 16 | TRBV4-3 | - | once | CASSQGISPITDTQYF | TGCGCCAGCAGCCAAGGAATCAGCCCTATCACAGATACGCAGTATTTT
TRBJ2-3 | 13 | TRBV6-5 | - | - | CASSYSYGDTQYF | TGTGCCAGCAGTTACTCCTACGGAGATACGCAGTATTTT
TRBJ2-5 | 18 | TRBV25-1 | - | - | CASSEYIAGQLRGETQYF | TGTGCCAGCAGTGAATATATCGCGGGACAGCTTCGAGGAGAGACCCAGTACTTC